A selection of T cell receptor beta chains follows, all from one sample in a study of identical twins. TCRdb re-analysed the 5' RACE reads in MiXCR, keeping a single row per CDR3 protein. The sample includes 200,000 to 250,000 distinct CDR3 sequences, about 7.3% of them seen just once. These data were likewise used in another study, on yellow fever vaccine responses in identical twins.

Sequenced input: memory (CD45RO+) T cells sorted from blood. Receptors were obtained from a woman between 18 and 29 years old in good health. Each CDR3 is given with its conserved first and last residue. The order of the fields is CDR3 protein, CDR3 DNA, J gene, D gene, clone size, V gene. D genes are given only for firm matches. Clone size is stated in some rows and not others, as once, few, many or a class when expanded.

CDR3: CASSLRLTGGTEAFF
DNA: TGTGCCAGCAGTTTGCGACTCACAGGGGGGACTGAAGCTTTCTTT
J: TRBJ1-1
D: TRBD1
size: many
V: TRBV28

CDR3: CAISEGQLNTEAFF
DNA: TGTGCCATCTCCGAGGGGCAGTTAAACACTGAAGCTTTCTTT
J: TRBJ1-1
D: .
size: many
V: TRBV10-3

CDR3: CASSSVYELAGGPNQETQYF
DNA: TGCGCCAGCAGCTCCGTTTACGAGCTAGCGGGAGGGCCAAACCAAGAGACCCAGTACTTC
J: TRBJ2-5
D: TRBD2
size: .
V: TRBV5-1

CDR3: CASSGRGTGWDTQYF
DNA: TGTGCCAGCAGTGGGAGAGGGACAGGGTGGGATACGCAGTATTTT
J: TRBJ2-3
D: TRBD1
size: many
V: TRBV2

CDR3: CASSLGAGRDTEAFF
DNA: TGTGCCAGCAGCTTGGGCGCGGGAAGGGATACTGAAGCTTTCTTT
J: TRBJ1-1
D: .
size: many
V: TRBV7-9

CDR3: CASSHGLNYGYTF
DNA: TGTGCCAGCAGCCATGGACTTAACTATGGCTACACCTTC
J: TRBJ1-2
D: .
size: few
V: TRBV5-8

CDR3: CASSRGQILSYGYTF
DNA: TGTGCCAGCAGCCGGGGGCAGATCTTATCCTATGGCTACACCTTC
J: TRBJ1-2
D: .
size: .
V: TRBV11-2

CDR3: CASRRGGATTGELFF
DNA: TGTGCCAGCAGGAGAGGGGGGGCTACCACCGGGGAGCTGTTTTTT
J: TRBJ2-2
D: .
size: .
V: TRBV5-4

CDR3: CSAGASTQYF
DNA: TGCAGTGCCGGGGCGAGTACGCAGTATTTT
J: TRBJ2-3
D: .
size: .
V: TRBV20-1

CDR3: CASSESGFSNQPQHF
DNA: TGTGCCAGCAGTGAATCAGGGTTTAGCAATCAGCCCCAGCATTTT
J: TRBJ1-5
D: .
size: few
V: TRBV2

CDR3: CATSDLGGNMDTGELFF
DNA: TGTGCCACCAGTGATTTAGGGGGTAATATGGACACCGGGGAGCTGTTTTTT
J: TRBJ2-2
D: .
size: .
V: TRBV24-1

CDR3: CASLTGAEKTQYF
DNA: TGTGCCAGCCTGACAGGGGCTGAAAAGACCCAGTACTTC
J: TRBJ2-5
D: TRBD1
size: once
V: TRBV2

CDR3: CASSDSGSGADTQYF
DNA: TGTGCCAGCAGCGATAGCGGGAGTGGCGCAGATACGCAGTATTTT
J: TRBJ2-3
D: TRBD2
size: many
V: TRBV9

CDR3: CASSLGGLKTQYF
DNA: TGTGCCAGCAGCTTGGGGGGGTTGAAGACCCAGTACTTC
J: TRBJ2-5
D: TRBD2
size: .
V: TRBV7-8

CDR3: CASSGSGRAAEQYF
DNA: TGTGCCAGCTCGGGTAGCGGGAGGGCCGCGGAGCAGTACTTC
J: TRBJ2-7
D: TRBD2
size: .
V: TRBV18

CDR3: CATQPGLAVKEQFF
DNA: TGTGCCACTCAGCCGGGACTGGCCGTCAAAGAGCAGTTCTTC
J: TRBJ2-1
D: .
size: .
V: TRBV2

CDR3: CASSVATVRSSTDTQYF
DNA: TGTGCCAGCAGCGTAGCTACAGTGCGTTCAAGCACAGATACGCAGTATTTT
J: TRBJ2-3
D: .
size: many
V: TRBV9

CDR3: CASAPTAGGGLVTQYF
DNA: TGTGCCAGCGCCCCAACTGCGGGGGGGGGGTTAGTTACGCAGTATTTT
J: TRBJ2-3
D: TRBD2
size: once
V: TRBV11-2

CDR3: CASKKQGAGNTIYF
DNA: TGCGCCAGCAAAAAACAGGGTGCTGGAAACACCATATATTTT
J: TRBJ1-3
D: .
size: .
V: TRBV5-1

CDR3: CASSLATGKAETQYF
DNA: TGCGCCAGCAGCTTGGCTACAGGGAAGGCAGAGACCCAGTACTTC
J: TRBJ2-5
D: .
size: few
V: TRBV5-1

CDR3: CASSGQGLSNEQFF
DNA: TGTGCCAGCAGTGGACAGGGGTTGTCGAATGAGCAGTTCTTC
J: TRBJ2-1
D: TRBD1
size: many
V: TRBV28

CDR3: CASSIELAGAGGNEQFF
DNA: TGTGCCAGCAGTATAGAACTAGCGGGAGCTGGGGGCAATGAGCAGTTCTTC
J: TRBJ2-1
D: TRBD2
size: .
V: TRBV28

CDR3: CASMRYQETQYF
DNA: TGTGCCAGCATGCGGTACCAAGAGACCCAGTACTTC
J: TRBJ2-5
D: .
size: few
V: TRBV2

CDR3: CSVDWDTGYGYTF
DNA: TGCAGCGTTGACTGGGACACGGGATATGGCTACACCTTC
J: TRBJ1-2
D: .
size: .
V: TRBV29-1

CDR3: CASSEGGYGYTF
DNA: TGCGCCAGCAGTGAGGGGGGGTATGGCTACACCTTC
J: TRBJ1-2
D: .
size: many
V: TRBV10-2

CDR3: CAISESPSGGYNEQFF
DNA: TGTGCCATCAGTGAGTCACCTAGCGGGGGATACAATGAGCAGTTCTTC
J: TRBJ2-1
D: TRBD2
size: few
V: TRBV10-3

CDR3: CASSPLTRRSFGEDTQYF
DNA: TGTGCCAGCTCACCATTAACTCGGCGGTCATTCGGGGAGGATACGCAGTATTTT
J: TRBJ2-3
D: .
size: few
V: TRBV18

CDR3: CASLRDLRDTEAFF
DNA: TGTGCCAGCCTAAGAGACCTTCGGGACACTGAAGCTTTCTTT
J: TRBJ1-1
D: .
size: .
V: TRBV12-3/TRBV12-4

CDR3: CASSLEGAAFF
DNA: TGTGCCAGCAGCTTGGAGGGGGCGGCTTTCTTT
J: TRBJ1-1
D: TRBD1
size: few
V: TRBV5-6

CDR3: CASSFWGYNSPLHF
DNA: TGTGCCAGCAGCTTTTGGGGATATAATTCACCCCTCCACTTT
J: TRBJ1-6
D: .
size: few
V: TRBV11-2

CDR3: CAISEAAARSEQFF
DNA: TGTGCCATCAGTGAGGCGGCCGCCAGGAGTGAGCAGTTCTTC
J: TRBJ2-1
D: .
size: many
V: TRBV10-3

CDR3: CASSQRETQYF
DNA: TGTGCCAGCAGTCAGAGAGAGACCCAGTACTTC
J: TRBJ2-5
D: .
size: many
V: TRBV6-2/TRBV6-3

CDR3: CASSLSVVNGGSQYF
DNA: TGTGCCAGCAGTTTATCGGTCGTTAATGGGGGATCGCAGTATTTT
J: TRBJ2-3
D: .
size: few
V: TRBV12-3/TRBV12-4

CDR3: CSAREARGTYTEAFF
DNA: TGCAGTGCTAGAGAAGCTAGGGGGACCTACACTGAAGCTTTCTTT
J: TRBJ1-1
D: .
size: many
V: TRBV20-1

CDR3: CSARVQGGGTQYF
DNA: TGCAGTGCTAGAGTCCAAGGTGGTGGAACCCAGTACTTC
J: TRBJ2-5
D: .
size: .
V: TRBV20-1

CDR3: CASSALDEQYF
DNA: TGTGCCAGCAGCGCCTTGGACGAGCAGTACTTC
J: TRBJ2-7
D: .
size: few
V: TRBV12-3/TRBV12-4

CDR3: CASRGVGGIYNEQFF
DNA: TGCGCCAGCAGGGGAGTGGGGGGGATCTACAATGAGCAGTTCTTC
J: TRBJ2-1
D: TRBD2
size: few
V: TRBV5-1

CDR3: CASSQASGLFEQYF
DNA: TGTGCCAGCAGCCAAGCATCCGGACTATTCGAGCAGTACTTC
J: TRBJ2-7
D: .
size: few
V: TRBV3-1

CDR3: CASSEVGGGLPYNEQFF
DNA: TGTGCCAGCAGTGAAGTGGGTGGTGGGCTACCCTACAATGAGCAGTTCTTC
J: TRBJ2-1
D: .
size: few
V: TRBV25-1

CDR3: CATPGLFQGTQYF
DNA: TGTGCCACCCCGGGACTCTTTCAAGGGACCCAGTACTTC
J: TRBJ2-5
D: .
size: .
V: TRBV2

CDR3: CASSLNWNTEAFF
DNA: TGTGCCAGCAGCCTCAACTGGAACACTGAAGCTTTCTTT
J: TRBJ1-1
D: .
size: .
V: TRBV12-3/TRBV12-4